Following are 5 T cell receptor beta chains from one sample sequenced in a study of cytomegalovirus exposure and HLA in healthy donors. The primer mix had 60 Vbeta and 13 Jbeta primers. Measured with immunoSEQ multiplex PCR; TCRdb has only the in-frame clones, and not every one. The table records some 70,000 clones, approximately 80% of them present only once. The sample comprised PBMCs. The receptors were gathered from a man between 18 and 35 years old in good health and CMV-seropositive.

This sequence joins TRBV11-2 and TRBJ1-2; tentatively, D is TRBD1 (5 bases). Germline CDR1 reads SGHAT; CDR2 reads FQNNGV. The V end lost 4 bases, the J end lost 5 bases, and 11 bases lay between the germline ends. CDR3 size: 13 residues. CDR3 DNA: TGTGCCAGCAGCTCCCGGGGGAGATATGGCTACACCTTC. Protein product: CASSSRGRYGYTF.

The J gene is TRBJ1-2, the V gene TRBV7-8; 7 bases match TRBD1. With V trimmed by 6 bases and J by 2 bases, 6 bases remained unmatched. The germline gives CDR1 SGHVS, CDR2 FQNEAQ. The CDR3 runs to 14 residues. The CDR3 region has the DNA TGTGCCAGCAGTGCCGAGGGACAGAACTATGGCTACACCTTC. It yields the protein CASSAEGQNYGYTF. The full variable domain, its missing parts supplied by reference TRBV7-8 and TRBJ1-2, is GAGVSQSPRYKVAKRGQDVALRCDPISGHVSLFWYQQALGQGPEFLTYFQNEAQLDKSGLPSDRFFAERPEGSVSTLKIQRTQQEDSAVYLCASSAEGQNYGYTFGSGTRLTVV.

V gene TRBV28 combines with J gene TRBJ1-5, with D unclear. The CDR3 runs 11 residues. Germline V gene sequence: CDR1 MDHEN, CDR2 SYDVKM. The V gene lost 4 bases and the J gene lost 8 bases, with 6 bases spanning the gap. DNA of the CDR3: TGTGCCAGCAGTTCAAGCGAGCCCCAGCATTTT. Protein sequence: CASSSSEPQHF.

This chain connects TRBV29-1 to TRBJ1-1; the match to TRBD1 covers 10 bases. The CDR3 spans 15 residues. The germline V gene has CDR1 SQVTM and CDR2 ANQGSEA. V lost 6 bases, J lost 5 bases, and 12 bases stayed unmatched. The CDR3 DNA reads TGCAGCGTCCTCCATGACAGGGGGCGGTGGACTGAAGCTTTCTTT. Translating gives CSVLHDRGRWTEAFF.

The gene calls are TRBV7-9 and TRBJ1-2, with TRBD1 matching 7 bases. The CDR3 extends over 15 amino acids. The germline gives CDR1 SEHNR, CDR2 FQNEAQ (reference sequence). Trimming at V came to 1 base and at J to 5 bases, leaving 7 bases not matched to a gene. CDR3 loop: CASSLEGQLVYGYTF. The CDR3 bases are TGTGCCAGCAGCTTAGAGGGACAGCTAGTGTATGGCTACACCTTC.